This entry lists 5 T cell receptor beta chains sequenced from one sample in a study of T cells in Graves' hyperthyroidism and ophthalmopathy (dated by TCRdb to about 2019). Library construction relied on multiplex PCR. Sequencer: Illumina HiSeq 2000. The TCR beta CDR3 regions were amplified from the RNA transcripts. For the first round of RT-PCR on the TCR CDR3, the HTBI primer set was used together with the Qiagen OneStep RT-PCR kit. Clones were called with MiXCR by TCRdb after fastp trimmed the public reads at Q25, and only in-frame beta chains were retained. When rows share a CDR3 protein, they turn into one entry using the most common DNA and genes. The sample has roughly 350,000 distinct CDR3 sequences on record, roughly 14% of them singletons. The ten largest clones add up to under 30% of the sample. Sample: blood. The source is a woman in her 30s with Graves' hyperthyroidism.

In this sample, this clonotype turned up a few times. This chain joins TRBV5-1 and TRBJ2-2; D possibly corresponds to TRBD1 (5 bases). The CDR3 length is 14 residues. The ends were cut back, 2 bases at V and 2 bases at J, with 7 bases in the middle. The germline V gene has CDR1 SGHRS and CDR2 YFSETQ. Written as DNA, the CDR3 is TGCGCCAGCAGCTTCAGGGAAAACACCGGGGAGCTGTTTTTT. It translates to CASSFRENTGELFF.

V usage is TRBV7-9 and J usage is TRBJ2-7, with TRBD1 as a possible D gene (5 bases). The CDR3 extends over 14 amino acids. Trimming took off 3 bases at V and 3 bases at J, with 12 bases between the two ends. Per germline, CDR1 SEHNR and CDR2 FQNEAQ (reference sequence). CDR3 nucleotides: TGTGCCAGCAGCTTCGACCTCCAGGGCTACGAGCAGTACTTC. Encoded protein: CASSFDLQGYEQYF.

The table lists this clonotype with many counts. The J gene is TRBJ2-7, the V gene TRBV2, with a possible D match to TRBD1 (6 bases). This CDR3 is 13 amino acids long. Germline V CDR1 and CDR2: SNHLY, FYNNEI. V lost 10 bases to trimming and J lost 0 bases, with 13 bases between them. Here the CDR3 reads CATIATGSYEQYF. The CDR3 nucleotides are TGTGCCACCATTGCGACAGGCTCCTACGAGCAGTACTTC.

The rearrangement joins TRBV6-2 or TRBV6-3 to TRBJ1-5, with a possible D match to TRBD1 (5 bases). V dropped 0 bases and J dropped 7 bases, with 16 bases sitting between them. This CDR3 is 16 amino acids long. Germline V CDR1 and CDR2: MNHEY, SVGEGT. CDR3 in amino acids: CASSYSSSGLGQPQHF. The CDR3 DNA reads TGTGCCAGCAGTTACTCGAGTTCAGGGCTTGGCCAGCCCCAGCATTTT.

In its sample, this clonotype was seen a few times. A read error may explain this, as a much larger clone is one base away. The chain carries TRBV28 and TRBJ1-5; 8 positions match TRBD1. CDR1 is MDHEN, CDR2 SYDVKM, per germline. The CDR3 is 16 amino acids. This chain's CDR3 is CVSSPPRTGSNQPQHF. For the CDR3, the DNA is TGTGTCAGCAGCCCCCCCAGGACAGGGTCTAATCAGCCCCAGCATTTT.